This passage covers 28 T cell receptor beta chains from one sample sequenced in a study of T cell clonotyping in hematopoietic cell transplantation. The time point: recipient sample about 28 days before transplant, after cytoreduction. The assay was immunoSEQ multiplex PCR, and TCRdb's table has in-frame clones only and misses some. The sample has 65,000 to 80,000 clones; about 96% are singletons. This specimen was peripheral blood mononuclear cells, taken before stem cell transplant. These TCRs come from a woman between 45 and 65 years old with acute myeloid leukemia. Some clones in this sample may be carry-over from other donors' samples.

The rearrangement joins TRBV6-1 to TRBJ1-2, with 10 nucleotides matching TRBD1. Per the germline V gene, CDR1 is MNHNS and CDR2 is SASEGT. CDR3 length: 14 amino acids. With V trimmed by 3 bases and J by 8 bases, 6 bases remained unmatched. DNA of the CDR3: TGTGCCAGCAGTGAGGGACAGGGGTCGCGAGGCTACACCTTC. It specifies CASSEGQGSRGYTF.

V is TRBV2 and J is TRBJ2-3; 9 bases align to TRBD2. The CDR3 consists of 18 residues. Germline CDR1 and CDR2: SNHLY and FYNNEI. Unmatched junction bases numbered 12, after V lost 4 bases and J lost 1 base. This CDR3 is CASSGLAGFGDGTDTQYF. CDR3 bases: TGTGCCAGCAGTGGTCTAGCGGGGTTCGGGGATGGCACAGATACGCAGTATTTT.

The sample holds one count of this clone. The V call is TRBV6-5, the J call TRBJ2-5, with TRBD2 matching over 11 bases. The germline V gene encodes CDR1 MNHEY and CDR2 SVGAGI. Losses at the gene ends were 7 bases for V and 4 bases for J; bases not matched to a gene: 8. The CDR3 extends over 15 amino acids. The CDR3 loop reads CASTGMLAGGETQYF. The CDR3 DNA is TGTGCCAGCACGGGGATGCTAGCGGGAGGAGAGACCCAGTACTTC.

This clone has just one count. The V and J genes are TRBV9 and TRBJ1-1; 9 positions agree with TRBD1. Unmatched junction bases numbered 1, after V lost 0 bases and J lost 1 base. Germline values: CDR1 SGDLS, CDR2 YYNGEE. This CDR3 is 15 amino acids long. CDR3 sequence (DNA): TGTGCCAGCAGCGTAGGGACAGGGGCGAACACTGAAGCTTTCTTT. Its protein product is CASSVGTGANTEAFF.

J is TRBJ2-7 and V is TRBV21-1; TRBD2 is the table's D call, not checked against the DNA. TRBV21-1 is flagged as a pseudogene. This CDR3 contains 14 residues. This CDR3 is CASSKTGTTYEQYF. The CDR3 DNA reads TGTGCCAGCAGCAAAACCGGGACTACCTACGAGCAGTACTTC.

The chain recombines TRBV27 with TRBJ1-4, with D tentatively TRBD1 (5 bases). The CDR3 spans 17 residues. V lost 5 bases and J lost 3, with 19 bases in between. Per the germline V gene, CDR1 is MNHEY and CDR2 is SMNVEV (reference sequence). The DNA of the CDR3 is TGTGCCAGCAGTCAGCAGGGAATTCGGGGCCCTAATGAAAAACTGTTTTTT. Protein product: CASSQQGIRGPNEKLFF.

The genes are TRBV11-3 and TRBJ2-7; a possible D gene is TRBD1 (6 bases). The CDR3 contains 13 residues. V gave up 3 bases and J gave up 3 bases, with 9 bases separating them. Germline CDR1 is SGHNT and CDR2 is YENEEA. CDR3 in amino acids: CASSLGTFYEQYF. CDR3 nucleotide sequence: TGTGCCAGCAGCTTGGGGACATTCTACGAGCAGTACTTC.

This clone has just a few counts. The chain carries TRBV2 and TRBJ2-3; a possible D gene is TRBD2 (5 bases). CDR3 length: 16 residues. Germline V gene lookup returns CDR1 SNHLY and CDR2 FYNNEI. V lost 4 bases and J 6 bases, leaving 20 bases between the germline ends. CDR3 protein: CASSGGLLGDLDTQYF. The CDR3 DNA follows: TGTGCCAGCAGTGGAGGGTTACTTGGGGATTTGGATACGCAGTATTTT. The whole variable domain, remainder taken from reference TRBV2 and TRBJ2-3, is EPEVTQTPSHQVTQMGQEVILRCVPISNHLYFYWYRQILGQKVEFLVSFYNNEISEKSEIFDDQFSVERPDGSNFTLKIRSTKLEDSAMYFCASSGGLLGDLDTQYFGPGTRLTVL.

The chain joins TRBV19 to TRBJ1-2; D remains unclear. The CDR3 sequence is 14 residues long. Per the germline V gene, CDR1 is LNHDA and CDR2 is SQIVND (reference sequence). Trimming shortened V by 0 bases and J by 8 bases, and 13 bases separated the two germline ends. The CDR3 is CASSIDLEGGGYTF. The CDR3 DNA sequence: TGTGCCAGTAGTATAGATCTCGAGGGAGGCGGCTACACCTTC.

This chain uses TRBV19 with TRBJ1-4; TRBD1 might be the D (6 bases). Trimming took 4 bases from V and 8 from J, leaving 17 bases between them. The germline V gene has CDR1 LNHDA and CDR2 SQIVND (reference sequence). The CDR3 spans 15 residues. The CDR3 loop reads CASSTPVGAGEKLFF. CDR3 nucleotides: TGTGCCAGTAGTACCCCGGTGGGGGCGGGAGAAAAACTGTTTTTT.

This sequence joins TRBV28 and TRBJ2-2, with 8 bases that match TRBD1. The ends lost 5 bases at V and 4 bases at J; junction bases unmatched: 6. CDR3 length equals 15 residues. Germline V CDR1 and CDR2: MDHEN, SYDVKM. CDR3 loop: CASSTWTGSTGELFF. The CDR3 DNA reads TGTGCCAGCAGTACCTGGACAGGGAGCACCGGGGAGCTGTTTTTT.

The chain joins TRBV5-1 to TRBJ2-7, with D possibly being TRBD2 (5 bases). This CDR3 region has 14 residues. The germline V gene encodes CDR1 SGHRS and CDR2 YFSETQ. V lost 0 bases and J lost 0, with 7 bases in between. The chain's CDR3 is CASSLEGVSYEQYF. The CDR3 DNA reads as TGCGCCAGCAGCTTGGAGGGAGTCTCCTACGAGCAGTACTTC. Full variable domain (outside the CDR3, taken from reference TRBV5-1 and TRBJ2-7): KAGVTQTPRYLIKTRGQQVTLSCSPISGHRSVSWYQQTPGQGLQFLFEYFSETQRNKGNFPGRFSGRQFSNSRSEMNVSTLELGDSALYLCASSLEGVSYEQYFGPGTRLTVT.

This chain joins TRBV27 and TRBJ1-3; unclear D gene. This CDR3 contains 13 residues. Germline V gene lookup returns CDR1 MNHEY and CDR2 SMNVEV (reference sequence). Trimming pared 5 bases from V and 9 bases from J, leaving 14 bases between. The CDR3 sequence is CASSTIPHGTIYF. The CDR3 nucleotides are TGTGCCAGCAGTACAATCCCCCATGGCACCATATATTTT.

The chain employs TRBV28 and TRBJ2-2; D may be TRBD2 (5 bases). V lost 7 bases to trimming and J lost 7 bases, with 16 bases between them. In germline, CDR1 is MDHEN, CDR2 SYDVKM. The CDR3 has 14 residues. CDR3 nucleotides: TGTGCCAGCACCAACGAGGACTCCATCGGGGAGCTGTTTTTT. It translates to CASTNEDSIGELFF.

V usage is TRBV19 and J usage is TRBJ2-5, with 10 nucleotides matching TRBD2. The CDR3 sequence is 14 residues long. J lost 5 bases, V lost 3 bases, and 3 bases had no gene match. In germline, CDR1 is LNHDA, CDR2 SQIVND (reference sequence). In DNA, the CDR3 is TGTGCCAGTAGTATTACTAGCGGGGCGGAGACCCAGTACTTC. Encoded protein: CASSITSGAETQYF.

V gene TRBV19 combines with J gene TRBJ2-3; D ambiguous. The V end was cut by 1 base, the J end by 5 bases, with 10 bases between. The CDR3 runs to 14 residues. Germline CDR1 reads LNHDA; CDR2 reads SQIVND (reference sequence). The DNA of the CDR3 is TGTGCCAGTAGTATAGGGGGTTCTCGAGATACGCAGTATTTT. Protein product: CASSIGGSRDTQYF.

The V and J genes are TRBV15 and TRBJ2-1, with 10 nucleotides matching TRBD2. Germline CDR1 is LNHNV and CDR2 is YYDKDF (reference sequence). V lost 0 bases and J lost 12; bases outside the gene matches: 8. The CDR3 length is 15 residues. The CDR3 region is CATSRDVLAGVMQFF. CDR3 bases: TGTGCCACCAGCAGAGATGTGCTAGCGGGAGTCATGCAGTTCTTC.

The gene calls are TRBV4-2 and TRBJ1-5; D is undetermined. This CDR3 has 14 residues. Per germline, CDR1 LGHNA and CDR2 YNFKEQ. Between the trimmed V and J ends, which lost 0 bases and 6 bases, there was a span of 9 bases. The CDR3 DNA reads TGTGCCAGCAGCCAAGAGCCAGACGTTCAGCCCCAGCATTTT. This translates into CASSQEPDVQPQHF.

The rearrangement joins TRBV30 to TRBJ1-4; D may be TRBD1 (5 bases). Trimming stripped 5 bases from V and 0 bases from J, with 22 bases between. This CDR3 contains 18 residues. The V gene's germline CDR1 is GTSNPN and CDR2 SVGIG (reference sequence). The DNA of the CDR3 is TGTGCCTGGGGCTCCGGGACGGGGGGGATTGCAACTAATGAAAAACTGTTTTTT. Translation gives CAWGSGTGGIATNEKLFF.

This chain joins TRBV4-1 and TRBJ1-5, with D tentatively TRBD1 (5 bases). This CDR3 is built from 15 residues. Germline CDR1 and CDR2: MGHRA and YSYEKL. Trimming pared 3 bases from V and 5 bases from J, leaving 14 bases between. The CDR3 loop reads CASSHIGERDQPQHF. The CDR3 DNA follows: TGCGCCAGCAGCCATATAGGGGAACGTGATCAGCCCCAGCATTTT.

V and J are TRBV29-1 and TRBJ2-7; 7 nucleotides match TRBD2. V trimming: 3 bases; J trimming: 6 bases; junction bases outside the gene matches: 5. Germline loops: CDR1 SQVTM, CDR2 ANQGSEA. CDR3 length: 12 amino acids. CDR3 DNA: TGCAGCGTTGAGACTAGCAGGAGCGAGCAGTACTTC. It yields the protein CSVETSRSEQYF.

The J gene is TRBJ1-1, the V gene TRBV5-8; unclear D gene. Deletions cut 4 bases from V and 0 bases from J, with 7 bases between. In germline, CDR1 is SGHTS, CDR2 YDEGEE. The CDR3 consists of 13 residues. CDR3 protein: CASSTTMNTEAFF. The CDR3 region has the DNA TGTGCCAGCAGCACCACCATGAACACTGAAGCTTTCTTT.

The chain uses TRBV30 and TRBJ1-6; TRBD1 might be the D (6 bases). The CDR3 sequence is 14 residues long. From germline, CDR1 is GTSNPN and CDR2 SVGIG (reference sequence). V lost 4 bases and J lost 9, with 16 bases in between. CDR3 sequence (DNA): TGTGCCTGGACTCTCAGGGGAGGGGGTTCACCCCTCCACTTT. The encoded protein is CAWTLRGGGSPLHF.

This clone was seen a handful of times. This chain connects TRBV13 to TRBJ2-7, with 8 nucleotides matching TRBD2. Germline V gene data show CDR1 as PRHDT and CDR2 as FYEKMQ (reference sequence). The CDR3 consists of 15 residues. V trimming: 3 bases; J trimming: 2 bases; junction bases outside the gene matches: 6. The chain's CDR3 is CASSFFFGRAYEQYF. CDR3 sequence (DNA): TGTGCCAGCAGCTTTTTCTTCGGGAGGGCCTACGAGCAGTACTTC.

The chain combines TRBV7-9 with TRBJ1-2; 7 bases align to TRBD1. The CDR3 consists of 16 residues. CDR1 is SEHNR and CDR2 is FQNEAQ in the germline V gene (reference sequence). The V gene end was trimmed by 1 base and the J gene end by 3 bases; junction bases not matched to a gene: 8. The CDR3 region is CASSLGETGYDYGYTF. For the CDR3, the DNA is TGTGCCAGCAGCTTAGGGGAGACAGGGTATGACTATGGCTACACCTTC.

On this clone: Germline and junction disagree at one end, which may indicate a read error. V and J are TRBV7-7 and TRBJ2-1; 7 nucleotides match TRBD2. The CDR3 contains 15 residues. Germline-derived CDR1 and CDR2 are SSHAT and FNYEAQ (reference sequence). The CDR3 protein is CASSPGRAGVNEQFF. Written as DNA, the CDR3 is TGTGCTAGCAGCCCCGGAAGGGCGGGAGTCAATGAGCAGTTCTTC.

The chain couples TRBV30 to TRBJ1-1; D is uncertain. Trimming took 0 bases from V and 7 from J, leaving 12 bases between them. CDR3 length: 13 residues. CDR1 and CDR2 (germline): GTSNPN, SVGIG (reference sequence). Here the CDR3 DNA reads TGTGCCTGGAGTGTTCACCAGGTCCTTGAAGCTTTCTTT. This sequence encodes CAWSVHQVLEAFF.

The chain is built from TRBV5-4 and TRBJ2-1, with 9 positions matching TRBD2. CDR1 and CDR2 from the germline V gene are SGHNT and YYREEE (reference sequence). J gave up 3 bases and V 0 bases, and 1 base lay outside the gene matches. The CDR3 loop spans 15 amino acids. The CDR3 region is CASSLGTSVYNEQFF. For the CDR3, the DNA is TGTGCCAGCAGCTTGGGGACTAGCGTCTACAATGAGCAGTTCTTC. The entire variable domain, with the rest obtained from reference TRBV5-4 and TRBJ2-1, is as follows: ETGVTQSPTHLIKTRGQQVTLRCSSQSGHNTVSWYQQALGQGPQFIFQYYREEENGRGNFPPRFSGLQFPNYSSELNVNALELDDSALYLCASSLGTSVYNEQFFGPGTRLTVL.